The rows below give T cell receptor beta chains drawn from one sample of a study of blood T cell repertoires in COVID-19. TCRdb keeps only in-frame clones here, not all; method: immunoSEQ multiplex PCR. Of around 300,000 clones in the sample, over 75% are singletons; the top ten hold about an eighth. Material for sequencing was peripheral blood. These receptors were obtained from a human donor in a cohort sampled during active COVID-19. Both conserved end residues are part of each CDR3. Each record gives: J gene, D gene, V gene, clone size, CDR3 DNA, CDR3 protein. A D gene is named only where the DNA matches it firmly. Size values are once, few and many counts, or a class for expanded clones, and some rows have none.

J gene: TRBJ1-3
D gene: NA
V gene: TRBV9
clone size: once
CDR3 DNA: TGTGCCAGCAGCCCAGGGGTTGAAAGAACCACCACCATATATTTT
CDR3 protein: CASSPGVERTTTIYF

J gene: TRBJ2-3
D gene: TRBD2
V gene: TRBV5-4
clone size: once
CDR3 DNA: TGTGCCAGCAGCTTGACCCCAGGACTAGCGGTTGATACGCAGTATTTT
CDR3 protein: CASSLTPGLAVDTQYF

J gene: TRBJ1-3
D gene: TRBD1
V gene: TRBV10-2
clone size: NA
CDR3 DNA: TGCGCCAGCAGTGAGTCGGGACAGGGAAGTGGAAACACCATATATTTT
CDR3 protein: CASSESGQGSGNTIYF

J gene: TRBJ1-2
D gene: NA
V gene: TRBV20-1
clone size: NA
CDR3 DNA: TGCAGTGCTAGTCTAACTAACTATGGCTACACCTTC
CDR3 protein: CSASLTNYGYTF

J gene: TRBJ2-1
D gene: NA
V gene: TRBV18
clone size: NA
CDR3 DNA: TGTGCCAGCTCACCACCTGCGAGCGCCAGTAGCGGATCCTACAATGAGCAGTTCTTC
CDR3 protein: CASSPPASASSGSYNEQFF

J gene: TRBJ2-1
D gene: TRBD2
V gene: TRBV11-2
clone size: NA
CDR3 DNA: TGTGCCAGCAGCAAAAGAGGGGGACTAGCGGGACCGTATGAGCAGTTCTTC
CDR3 protein: CASSKRGGLAGPYEQFF

J gene: TRBJ2-7
D gene: NA
V gene: TRBV5-5
clone size: once
CDR3 DNA: TGTGCCAGCAGCTCACCTACTGCTAGGGGCTACTACGAGCAGTACTTC
CDR3 protein: CASSSPTARGYYEQYF

J gene: TRBJ2-3
D gene: NA
V gene: TRBV6-6
clone size: NA
CDR3 DNA: TGTGCCAGCAGTAATACGGGAGCGGATACGCAGTATTTT
CDR3 protein: CASSNTGADTQYF

J gene: TRBJ2-3
D gene: NA
V gene: TRBV7-2
clone size: few
CDR3 DNA: TGTGCCAGCCGTCAGGCTCCTAGCACAGATACGCAGTATTTT
CDR3 protein: CASRQAPSTDTQYF

J gene: TRBJ2-1
D gene: TRBD2
V gene: TRBV19
clone size: few
CDR3 DNA: TGTGCCAGTAGTGCGGGACTAGCCGGGAATGAGCAGTTCTTC
CDR3 protein: CASSAGLAGNEQFF

J gene: TRBJ2-1
D gene: TRBD1
V gene: TRBV10-3
clone size: NA
CDR3 DNA: TGTGCCATCAGTGATCCAGGGACAGGGGGCTTTAATGAGCAGTTCTTC
CDR3 protein: CAISDPGTGGFNEQFF

J gene: TRBJ1-1
D gene: NA
V gene: TRBV6-5
clone size: NA
CDR3 DNA: TGTGCCAGCAGTTACCAGGGCTTCTCAAACACTGAAGCTTTCTTT
CDR3 protein: CASSYQGFSNTEAFF

J gene: TRBJ2-5
D gene: TRBD2
V gene: TRBV20-1
clone size: NA
CDR3 DNA: TGCAGTGCTAGTCACCCCACACTAGCGGGGGGGTCAGGGGAGACCCAGTACTTC
CDR3 protein: CSASHPTLAGGSGETQYF